In this sample, the clone carrying this TCR beta chain turned up a few times. What it binds is unknown. The data were taken from a study of glioma-infiltrating T cells. The iRepertoire nested amplicon-rescue multiplex PCR amplified TCR alpha and beta CDR3s from RNA. Input was roughly 85-400 ng of tissue mRNA or PBMC total RNA. TCRdb called the multiplex PCR reads again in MiXCR, with one record for every CDR3 protein. The table records about 140,000 distinct CDR3 sequences, roughly two fifths of them present only once. Germline CDR1 is MDHEN and CDR2 is SYDVKM. CDR3 length equals 15 residues. The germline V and J ends were trimmed by 2 bases and 8 bases, with 18 bases remaining between them. Notes on the study in general: Gliomas, especially low-grade, showed above-expected tissue-blood divergence; non-neoplastic patients showed below. Tissue and blood shared very few CDR3 sequences.

This clonotype originated in a human donor with low-grade glioma or glioblastoma, undergoing nonglioma brain surgery, or in good health (not recorded which). The sequencing sample was made of glioma tissue, nonneoplastic brain tissue, or PBMCs (not recorded which). The genes are TRBV28 and TRBJ1-1; D is unresolved. CDR3 residues: CASSLDPEGVKEAFF. In DNA form, the CDR3 reads TGTGCCAGCAGTTTAGATCCAGAGGGAGTTAAAGAAGCTTTCTTT. The whole variable domain, filled in from reference TRBV28 and TRBJ1-1, reads DVKVTQSSRYLVKRTGEKVFLECVQDMDHENMFWYRQDPGLGLRLIYFSYDVKMKEKGDIPEGYSVSREKKERFSLILESASTNQTSMYLCASSLDPEGVKEAFFGQGTRLTVV.